These 8 T cell receptor beta chains originate from one sample sequenced in a study of regulatory T cells in long-lasting Graves disease. Researchers made TCR beta libraries by using iRepertoire HTBI primers and running Arm-PCR on CDR3 regions. TCRdb re-derived calls from the multiplex PCR reads in MiXCR, one entry per CDR3 protein. The table shows hundreds of thousands of distinct CDR3 sequences, with around 12% occurring only once. Stated time point: newly diagnosed GD, antithyroid drugs for less than 3 months. Preparation of the TCR library used RNA extracted from PBMCs. Another study also made use of these data, one on T cells in Graves' hyperthyroidism and ophthalmopathy.

The material sequenced was peripheral blood mononuclear cells (PBMCs), taken at new diagnosis, from a patient treated with antithyroid drugs. The receptor source for this set is a woman aged 25 to 39 with Graves disease.

This clonotype was counted at least ten times. The chain recombines TRBV12-3 or TRBV12-4 with TRBJ2-3; perhaps TRBD2 as D (6 bases). The CDR3 totals 17 residues. The V end lost 4 bases, the J end lost 0 bases, and 17 bases lay between the germline ends. CDR3 region: CASSSGGTGYSTDTQYF. The CDR3 region has the DNA TGTGCCAGCAGTTCCGGCGGGACGGGGTATAGCACAGATACGCAGTATTTT.

The chain employs TRBV19 and TRBJ1-5; D is ambiguous. Between the trimmed V and J ends, which lost 8 bases and 0 bases, there was a span of 14 bases. CDR1 is LNHDA and CDR2 is SQIVND in the germline V gene (reference sequence). The CDR3 totals 15 residues. CDR3 amino acids: CASSFRWDSNQPQHF. The CDR3 DNA reads TGTGCCAGTTCATTTCGGTGGGATAGCAATCAGCCCCAGCATTTT.

Many counts were recorded for this clonotype. The J gene is TRBJ2-1, the V gene TRBV12-5, with 7 bases identical to TRBD2. Germline lookup yields CDR1 LGHNT and CDR2 FRNRAP. J lost 7 bases, V lost 2 bases, and 2 bases had no gene match. The CDR3 is 13 residues long. CDR3 amino acids: CASGLRGSNEQFF. CDR3 nucleotide sequence: TGTGCTAGTGGTTTGCGCGGGAGTAATGAGCAGTTCTTC.

The chain combines TRBV28 with TRBJ1-2; 7 bases match TRBD1. Germline CDR1 and CDR2: MDHEN and SYDVKM. This CDR3 comprises 13 residues. With 6 bases clipped from V and 3 bases from J, the junction kept 4 bases outside the gene matches. The CDR3 here is CASRGDSHYGYTF. The CDR3 DNA sequence: TGTGCCAGCAGGGGGGACAGTCACTATGGCTACACCTTC.

This clonotype was seen repeatedly, ten times or more. The chain couples TRBV10-3 to TRBJ1-1; D may be TRBD1 (5 bases). The CDR3 covers 15 residues. The V end was cut by 3 bases, the J end by 1 base, with 12 bases between. The V gene's germline CDR1 is ENHRY and CDR2 SYGVKD. The CDR3 region is CAISEKDKPNTEAFF. The CDR3 nucleotides read TGTGCCATCAGTGAAAAGGACAAGCCGAACACTGAAGCTTTCTTT.

The J gene is TRBJ1-1, the V gene TRBV19; no firm D call. V was pared by 5 bases and J by 8 bases, with 12 bases between. The CDR3 contains 12 residues. CDR1 LNHDA and CDR2 SQIVND come from the germline V gene (reference sequence). The CDR3 spells CASSVSRTEAFF. The CDR3 nucleotides are TGTGCCAGTAGTGTGAGCCGGACCGAAGCTTTCTTT.

This clonotype was counted many times. This chain links TRBV11-1 with TRBJ2-1; no clear D gene. V was cut by 1 base and J by 4 bases, with 8 bases left in between. Germline V gives CDR1 SGHAT, CDR2 FQDESV (reference sequence). The CDR3 contains 14 residues. CDR3 region: CASSLVGGYNEQFF. Here the CDR3 DNA reads TGTGCCAGCAGCTTAGTAGGCGGATACAATGAGCAGTTCTTC.

This clonotype occurred many times. This chain links TRBV27 with TRBJ2-3, with TRBD1 matching 12 bases. V lost 5 bases, J lost 4 bases, and 10 bases stayed unmatched. The germline gives CDR1 MNHEY, CDR2 SMNVEV (reference sequence). The CDR3 length is 17 residues. DNA for the CDR3: TGTGCCAGCAGTCCCCGGCCGGGACAGGGGGCGTCAGATACGCAGTATTTT. This sequence encodes CASSPRPGQGASDTQYF.